These 23 T cell receptor beta chains originate from one sample sequenced in a study of T-cell reconstitution after alpha-beta-depleted transplantation in children. TCRbeta library preparation incorporated unique molecular identifiers. Each CDR3 protein gets one entry after TCRdb re-called the PCR reads with MiXCR. Of about 500,000 distinct CDR3 sequences in the sample, about 31% are singletons; the top ten hold 2% to 3%. The sample here was PBMCs from the stem cell graft donor, taken from the stem cell graft. These receptor sequences come from a human donor who donated a stem cell graft to a child with aplastic anemia.

CDR3 DNA: TGCAGTGCTCGTGGCGGGACACATTATAGCAATCAGCCCCAGCATTTT. Its protein product is CSARGGTHYSNQPQHF. The V gene is TRBV20-1, the J gene TRBJ1-5; D possibly corresponds to TRBD1 (6 bases). The ends were cut back, 5 bases at V and 0 bases at J, with 17 bases in the middle. The CDR3 is 16 amino acids. The germline V gene encodes CDR1 DFQATT and CDR2 SNEGSKA (reference sequence).

This clonotype has just a few counts. The chain carries TRBV7-9 and TRBJ1-2, with 9 positions matching TRBD1. The ends lost 4 bases at V and 8 bases at J; junction bases unmatched: 11. From germline, CDR1 is SEHNR and CDR2 FQNEAQ (reference sequence). The CDR3 is 15 amino acids. CDR3 in amino acids: CASSSNRGLRGGYTF. The CDR3 nucleotides read TGTGCCAGCAGCTCCAACAGGGGGCTTAGAGGAGGCTACACCTTC.

The rearrangement links TRBV12-3 or TRBV12-4 to TRBJ2-7; 10 bases are shared with TRBD2. Unmatched junction bases numbered 12, after V lost 6 bases and J lost 4 bases. There are 16 residues in the CDR3. DNA for the CDR3: TGTGCCAGCAGCCCGCATCGCACTAGCGGGATTTACGAGCAGTACTTC. It is translated as CASSPHRTSGIYEQYF.

Ten or more counts support this clonotype. The V gene is TRBV6-5, the J gene TRBJ1-1; D is undetermined. Germline V lookup: CDR1 MNHEY, CDR2 SVGAGI. The CDR3 totals 12 residues. V gave up 2 bases and J gave up 3 bases, with 4 bases separating them. The CDR3 nucleotides read TGTGCCAGCAGTTACGGGGACACTGAAGCTTTCTTT. It is translated as CASSYGDTEAFF.

The chain carries TRBV29-1 and TRBJ1-1; 8 bases map to TRBD1. Germline trimming cut 7 bases from V and 4 bases from J; bases unmatched to any gene: 8. The CDR3 covers 13 residues. CDR1 SQVTM and CDR2 ANQGSEA come from the germline V gene. This chain's CDR3 is CSAETGVPTEAFF. The CDR3 bases are TGCAGCGCGGAGACAGGGGTCCCCACTGAAGCTTTCTTT.

The chain links TRBV7-2 to TRBJ2-2; TRBD1 might be the D (5 bases). Germline V gives CDR1 SGHTA, CDR2 FQGNSA. The CDR3 has 14 amino acids. V lost 2 bases, J lost 4 bases, and 8 bases lay in between. The CDR3 spells CASSLQGVTGELFF. The DNA of the CDR3 is TGTGCCAGCAGCTTACAGGGTGTCACCGGGGAGCTGTTTTTT.

This clonotype turned up a few times. The chain has TRBV12-3 or TRBV12-4 and TRBJ1-5; 7 bases are a match to TRBD1. J lost 0 bases, V lost 3 bases, and 5 bases had no gene match. The CDR3 contains 16 residues. The CDR3: CASSLGGQYSNQPQHF. The CDR3 DNA sequence: TGTGCCAGCAGTTTGGGGGGACAGTATAGCAATCAGCCCCAGCATTTT.

This clonotype was recorded many times. This chain uses TRBV11-3 with TRBJ2-1, with 8 positions matching TRBD2. Per germline, CDR1 SGHNT and CDR2 YENEEA. The CDR3 covers 15 residues. The ends lost 5 bases at V and 4 bases at J; junction bases unmatched: 7. The CDR3 DNA reads TGTGCCAGCAGCCTCAGCGGGAGTGGTTACAATGAGCAGTTCTTC. Its translation is CASSLSGSGYNEQFF.

This clonotype appeared a few times. The chain carries TRBV7-2 and TRBJ1-2; possibly TRBD1 for D (6 bases). CDR1 SGHTA and CDR2 FQGNSA come from the germline V gene. V shed 5 bases and J shed 7 bases, with 23 bases lying between them. This CDR3 is 16 amino acids long. CDR3 nucleotide sequence: TGTGCCAGCAGCCCCCGGGGCGGGGGCGCCGGACCTGGCTACACCTTC. Protein product: CASSPRGGGAGPGYTF.

The gene calls are TRBV12-3 or TRBV12-4 and TRBJ1-2, with TRBD1 matching 10 bases. The V gene end was trimmed by 8 bases and the J gene end by 4 bases; junction bases not matched to a gene: 10. This CDR3 region has 15 residues. The chain's CDR3 is CASGRTGGNLYGYTF. The CDR3 DNA reads TGTGCCAGCGGTCGGACAGGGGGAAACCTCTATGGCTACACCTTC.

This clonotype was recorded a few times. This chain uses TRBV29-1 with TRBJ1-1, with no clear D. The CDR3 runs to 12 residues. V lost 0 bases to trimming and J lost 6 bases, with 8 bases between them. Germline values: CDR1 SQVTM, CDR2 ANQGSEA. The chain's CDR3 is CSVEETGPEAFF. The CDR3 DNA reads TGCAGCGTTGAAGAGACCGGGCCTGAAGCTTTCTTT. Combining the CDR3 with reference TRBV29-1 and TRBJ1-1 gives the whole variable domain SAVISQKPSRDICQRGTSLTIQCQVDSQVTMMFWYRQQPGQSLTLIATANQGSEATYESGFVIDKFPISRPNLTFSTLTVSNMSPEDSSIYLCSVEETGPEAFFGQGTRLTVV.

This clonotype was found many times. The rearrangement joins TRBV30 to TRBJ1-5; D not resolved. Germline CDR1 GTSNPN, CDR2 SVGIG (reference sequence). Deletions cut 2 bases from V and 0 bases from J, with 11 bases between. The CDR3 has 15 amino acids. The CDR3 here is CAWSFPVNSNQPQHF. CDR3 nucleotide sequence: TGTGCCTGGAGTTTCCCTGTTAATAGCAATCAGCCCCAGCATTTT.

This clonotype was picked up a small number of times. The chain links TRBV19 to TRBJ1-5; TRBD1 matches at 12 bases. The CDR3 is 14 amino acids. Per the germline V gene, CDR1 is LNHDA and CDR2 is SQIVND (reference sequence). V trimming: 5 bases; J trimming: 6 bases; junction bases outside the gene matches: 2. CDR3 in amino acids: CASSGTGGPQPQHF. Written as DNA, the CDR3 is TGTGCCAGTAGTGGGACAGGGGGCCCTCAGCCCCAGCATTTT.

The chain carries TRBV6-6 and TRBJ2-5; 10 bases match TRBD1. The CDR3 spans 15 residues. Germline V gene sequence: CDR1 MNHNY, CDR2 SVGAGI (reference sequence). The V gene end was trimmed by 0 bases and the J gene end by 3 bases; junction bases not matched to a gene: 1. CDR3 coding DNA: TGTGCCAGCAGTTACTCGGGACAGGGGAAAGAGACCCAGTACTTC. Amino acid sequence: CASSYSGQGKETQYF.

The chain uses TRBV12-3 or TRBV12-4 and TRBJ2-3, with 10 bases lining up with TRBD2. This CDR3 is built from 15 residues. V lost 9 bases to trimming and J lost 4 bases; unmatched junction nucleotides: 10. The CDR3 sequence is CASWGGAGGPDTQYF. DNA for the CDR3: TGTGCCAGTTGGGGGGGAGCGGGAGGGCCAGATACGCAGTATTTT.

This chain uses TRBV16 with TRBJ1-5; TRBD1 might be the D (5 bases). The CDR3 has 15 amino acids. The V end lost 2 bases, the J end lost 5 bases, and 13 bases lay between the germline ends. The germline CDR1 and CDR2 sequences are KGHSY and FQNENV. This chain's CDR3 is CASSQPGQLDQPQHF. The CDR3 nucleotides read TGTGCCAGCAGCCAACCAGGGCAGTTGGATCAGCCCCAGCATTTT.

The chain uses TRBV29-1 and TRBJ2-5, with D perhaps being TRBD1 or TRBD2 (7 bases each). CDR1 is SQVTM and CDR2 is ANQGSEA in the germline V gene. Trimming shortened V by 4 bases and J by 4 bases, and 13 bases separated the two germline ends. CDR3 length: 13 amino acids. CDR3 in DNA: TGCAGCGTTGGGGGAGGGGGCAGAGAGACCCAGTACTTC. Its translation: CSVGGGGRETQYF.

CDR3 in amino acids: CASSLTGTQDGYTF. CDR3 nucleotides: TGCGCCAGCAGCTTGACCGGGACCCAGGATGGCTACACCTTC. The chain carries TRBV5-1 and TRBJ1-2; TRBD1 is a possible D gene (5 bases). The CDR3 has 14 amino acids. Germline V gene lookup returns CDR1 SGHRS and CDR2 YFSETQ. V lost 1 base to trimming and J lost 6 bases, with 13 bases between them.

A few counts support this clonotype. This sequence joins TRBV5-3 and TRBJ2-3, with 8 bases aligning to TRBD1. TRBV5-3 is flagged as an ORF with uncertain function. This CDR3 has 18 amino acids. The V segment lost 4 bases and the J segment 1 base; nucleotides outside the gene matches: 14. The CDR3 DNA follows: TGTGCCAGAAGCAACTCGAATGACAGGGGCCATGGCACAGATACGCAGTATTTT. Its protein product is CARSNSNDRGHGTDTQYF.

This clonotype was detected a few times. The chain uses TRBV10-3 and TRBJ2-7; 10 nucleotides match TRBD2. This CDR3 region has 16 residues. Germline assignment: CDR1 ENHRY and CDR2 SYGVKD. The V gene end was trimmed by 2 bases and the J gene end by 3 bases; junction bases not matched to a gene: 7. Here the CDR3 DNA reads TGTGCCATCAGTGAGATCATAACTAGCGGGAACTACGAGCAGTACTTC. This sequence encodes CAISEIITSGNYEQYF.

This clonotype was detected a few times. This chain links TRBV12-3 or TRBV12-4 with TRBJ2-1; 8 positions agree with TRBD2. Germline trimming cut 8 bases from V and 2 bases from J; bases unmatched to any gene: 2. The CDR3 spans 13 residues. CDR3 sequence (DNA): TGTGCCAGCCGGGGACTAGCCTACAATGAGCAGTTCTTC. Translated: CASRGLAYNEQFF.

V usage is TRBV4-2 and J usage is TRBJ1-6, with 7 bases lining up with TRBD1. This CDR3 is 17 amino acids long. The germline V gene encodes CDR1 LGHNA and CDR2 YNFKEQ. V trimming: 1 base; J trimming: 8 bases; junction bases outside the gene matches: 11. The CDR3 is CASSQVLQGRVDSPLHF. CDR3 nucleotides: TGTGCCAGCAGCCAAGTCCTACAGGGGAGGGTTGATTCACCCCTCCACTTT.

This clonotype showed up just a few times. The chain carries TRBV15 and TRBJ2-3; 8 positions agree with TRBD2. This CDR3 comprises 17 residues. V lost 3 bases to trimming and J lost 5 bases; unmatched junction nucleotides: 13. Germline V CDR1 and CDR2: LNHNV, YYDKDF (reference sequence). The CDR3 loop is CATSRLGSGRVGDTQYF. CDR3 sequence (DNA): TGTGCCACCAGCAGGTTGGGGAGCGGGAGAGTCGGAGATACGCAGTATTTT.